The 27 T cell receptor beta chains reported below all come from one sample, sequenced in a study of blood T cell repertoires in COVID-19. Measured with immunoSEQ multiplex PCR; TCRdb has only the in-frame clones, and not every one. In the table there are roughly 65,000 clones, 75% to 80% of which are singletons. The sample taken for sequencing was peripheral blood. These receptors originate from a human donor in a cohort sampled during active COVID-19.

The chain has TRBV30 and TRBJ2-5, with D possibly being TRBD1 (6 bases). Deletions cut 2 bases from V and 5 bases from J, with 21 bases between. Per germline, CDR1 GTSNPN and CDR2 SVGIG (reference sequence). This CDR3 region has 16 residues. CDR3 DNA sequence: TGTGCCTGGAGTCCCCAGGTAAGGGGACAAAGTGAGACCCAGTACTTC. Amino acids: CAWSPQVRGQSETQYF.

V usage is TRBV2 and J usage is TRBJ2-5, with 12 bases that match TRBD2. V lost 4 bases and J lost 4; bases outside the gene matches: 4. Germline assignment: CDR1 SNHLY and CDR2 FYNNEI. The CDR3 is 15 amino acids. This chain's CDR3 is CASSALTSGGETQYF. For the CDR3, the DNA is TGTGCCAGCAGTGCCTTGACTAGCGGGGGAGAGACCCAGTACTTC.

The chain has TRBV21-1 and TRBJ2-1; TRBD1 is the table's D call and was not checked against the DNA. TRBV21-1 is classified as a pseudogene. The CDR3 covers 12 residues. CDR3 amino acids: CASTRQGNEQFF. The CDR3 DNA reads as TGTGCCAGCACCCGACAGGGGAATGAGCAGTTCTTC.

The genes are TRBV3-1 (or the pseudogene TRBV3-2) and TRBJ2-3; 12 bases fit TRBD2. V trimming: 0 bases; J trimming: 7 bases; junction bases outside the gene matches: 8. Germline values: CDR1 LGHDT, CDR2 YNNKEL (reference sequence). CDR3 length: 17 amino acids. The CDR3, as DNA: TGTGCCAGCAGCCAAGATAGCCTAGCGGGAGGGCCGTATACGCAGTATTTT. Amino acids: CASSQDSLAGGPYTQYF.

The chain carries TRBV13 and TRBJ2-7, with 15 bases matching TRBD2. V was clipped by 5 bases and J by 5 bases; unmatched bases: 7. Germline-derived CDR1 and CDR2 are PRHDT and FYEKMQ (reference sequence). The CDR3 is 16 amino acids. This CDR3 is CASSLRTSGRGDEQYF. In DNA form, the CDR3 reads TGTGCCAGCAGCCTCCGGACTAGCGGGAGGGGGGACGAGCAGTACTTC.

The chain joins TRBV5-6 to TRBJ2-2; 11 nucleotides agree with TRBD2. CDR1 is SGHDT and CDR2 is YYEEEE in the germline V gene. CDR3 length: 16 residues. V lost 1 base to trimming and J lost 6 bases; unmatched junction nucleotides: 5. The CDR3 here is CASSLLAGGGPGELFF. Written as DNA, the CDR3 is TGTGCCAGCAGCTTGCTAGCGGGGGGAGGCCCCGGGGAGCTGTTTTTT.

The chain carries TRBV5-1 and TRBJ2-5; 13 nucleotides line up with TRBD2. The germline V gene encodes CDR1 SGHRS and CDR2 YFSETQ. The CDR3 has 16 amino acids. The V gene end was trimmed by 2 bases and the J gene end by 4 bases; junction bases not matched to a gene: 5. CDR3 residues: CASSFGLAGEGETQYF. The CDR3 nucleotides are TGCGCCAGCAGCTTTGGACTAGCGGGAGAAGGAGAGACCCAGTACTTC.

The chain's CDR3 is CASSLLAGSWDYEQYF. The CDR3 coding sequence is TGCGCCAGCAGCTTGTTAGCGGGAAGTTGGGACTACGAGCAGTACTTC. The genes are TRBV5-1 and TRBJ2-7; 8 bases agree with TRBD2. Germline-derived CDR1 and CDR2 are SGHRS and YFSETQ. The V segment lost 1 base and the J segment 3 bases; nucleotides outside the gene matches: 9. The length of the CDR3 is 16 residues.

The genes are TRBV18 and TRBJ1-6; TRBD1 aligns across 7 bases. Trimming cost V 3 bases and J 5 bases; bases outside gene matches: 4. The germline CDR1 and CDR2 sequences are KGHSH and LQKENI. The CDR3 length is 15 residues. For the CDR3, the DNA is TGTGCCAGCTCACCCGGCACAGGGGATAATTCACCCCTCCACTTT. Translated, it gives CASSPGTGDNSPLHF.

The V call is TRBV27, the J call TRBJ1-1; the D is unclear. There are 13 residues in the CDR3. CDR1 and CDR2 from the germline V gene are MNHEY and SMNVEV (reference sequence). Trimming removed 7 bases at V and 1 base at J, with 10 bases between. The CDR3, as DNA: TGTGCCAGCACCAATACAGCGAACACTGAAGCTTTCTTT. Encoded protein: CASTNTANTEAFF.

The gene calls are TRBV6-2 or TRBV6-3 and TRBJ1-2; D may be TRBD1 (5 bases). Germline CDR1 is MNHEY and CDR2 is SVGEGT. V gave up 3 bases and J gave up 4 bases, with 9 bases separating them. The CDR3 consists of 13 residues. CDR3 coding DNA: TGTGCCAGCAGTTATGAAAGGGGCTATGGCTACACCTTC. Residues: CASSYERGYGYTF.

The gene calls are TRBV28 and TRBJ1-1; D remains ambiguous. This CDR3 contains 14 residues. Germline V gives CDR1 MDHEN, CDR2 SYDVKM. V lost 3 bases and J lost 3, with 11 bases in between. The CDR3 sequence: CASSFPYMDTEAFF. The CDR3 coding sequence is TGTGCCAGCAGTTTTCCTTACATGGACACTGAAGCTTTCTTT.

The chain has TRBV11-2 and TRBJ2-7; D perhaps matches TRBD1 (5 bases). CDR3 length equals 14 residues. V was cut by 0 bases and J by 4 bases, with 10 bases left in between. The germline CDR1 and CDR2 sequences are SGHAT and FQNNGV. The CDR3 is CASSLELGLYEQYF. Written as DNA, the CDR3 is TGTGCCAGCAGCTTAGAACTGGGGCTGTACGAGCAGTACTTC.

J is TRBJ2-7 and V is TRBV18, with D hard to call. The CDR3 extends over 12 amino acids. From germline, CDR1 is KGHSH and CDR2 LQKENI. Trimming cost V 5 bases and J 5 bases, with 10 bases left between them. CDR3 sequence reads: CASSSLQDEQYF. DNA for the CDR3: TGTGCCAGCTCATCACTCCAGGACGAGCAGTACTTC.

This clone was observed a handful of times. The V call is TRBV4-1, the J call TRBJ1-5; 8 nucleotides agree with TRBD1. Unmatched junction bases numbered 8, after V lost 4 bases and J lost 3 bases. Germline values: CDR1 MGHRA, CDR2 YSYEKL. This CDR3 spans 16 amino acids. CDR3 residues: CASSPGQGPYNQPQHF. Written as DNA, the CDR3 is TGCGCCAGCAGCCCCGGACAGGGCCCTTACAATCAGCCCCAGCATTTT.

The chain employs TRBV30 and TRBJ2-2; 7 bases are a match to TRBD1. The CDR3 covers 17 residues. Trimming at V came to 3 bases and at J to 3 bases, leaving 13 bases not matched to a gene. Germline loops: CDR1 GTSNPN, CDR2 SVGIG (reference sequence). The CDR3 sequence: CAWSLQGLGGHTGELFF. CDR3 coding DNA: TGTGCCTGGAGCCTACAGGGGTTGGGCGGGCACACCGGGGAGCTGTTTTTT. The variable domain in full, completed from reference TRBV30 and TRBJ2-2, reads SQTIHQWPATLVQPVGSPLSLECTVEGTSNPNLYWYRQAAGRGLQLLFYSVGIGQISSEVPQNLSASRPQDRQFILSSKKLLLSDSGFYLCAWSLQGLGGHTGELFFGEGSRLTVL.

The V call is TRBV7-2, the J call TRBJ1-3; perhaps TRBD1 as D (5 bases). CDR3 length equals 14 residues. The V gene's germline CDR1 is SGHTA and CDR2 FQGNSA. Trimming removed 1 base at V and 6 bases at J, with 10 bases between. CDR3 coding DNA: TGTGCCAGCAGCTTAGGGACACGTTCAAACACCATATATTTT. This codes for CASSLGTRSNTIYF.

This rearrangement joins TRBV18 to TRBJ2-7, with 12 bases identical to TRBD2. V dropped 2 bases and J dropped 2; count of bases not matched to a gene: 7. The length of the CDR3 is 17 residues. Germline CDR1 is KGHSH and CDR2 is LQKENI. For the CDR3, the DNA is TGTGCCAGCTCACCATTCCTAGCGGGAGGGCATCCCTACGAGCAGTACTTC. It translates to CASSPFLAGGHPYEQYF. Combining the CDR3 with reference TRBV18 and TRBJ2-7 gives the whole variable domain NAGVMQNPRHLVRRRGQEARLRCSPMKGHSHVYWYRQLPEEGLKFMVYLQKENIIDESGMPKERFSAEFPKEGPSILRIQQVVRGDSAAYFCASSPFLAGGHPYEQYFGPGTRLTVT.

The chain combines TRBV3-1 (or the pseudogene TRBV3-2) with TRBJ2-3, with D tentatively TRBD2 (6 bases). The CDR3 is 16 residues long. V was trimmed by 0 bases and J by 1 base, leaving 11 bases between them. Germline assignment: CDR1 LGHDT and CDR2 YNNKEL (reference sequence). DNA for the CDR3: TGTGCCAGCAGCCAAGAAGGGCCGGGGGGCACAGATACGCAGTATTTT. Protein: CASSQEGPGGTDTQYF.

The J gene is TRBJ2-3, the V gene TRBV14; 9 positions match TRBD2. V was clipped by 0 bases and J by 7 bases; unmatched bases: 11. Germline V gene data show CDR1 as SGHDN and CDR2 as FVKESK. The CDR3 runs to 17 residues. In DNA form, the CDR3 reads TGTGCCAGCAGCCAAGACCCGGCGGGAGGGAGTAGGAATACGCAGTATTTT. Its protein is CASSQDPAGGSRNTQYF.

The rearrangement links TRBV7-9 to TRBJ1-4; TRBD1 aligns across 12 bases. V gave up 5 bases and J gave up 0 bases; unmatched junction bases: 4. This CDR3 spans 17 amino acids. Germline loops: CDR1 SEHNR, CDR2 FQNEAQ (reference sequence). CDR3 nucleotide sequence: TGTGCCAGCAGCCGAGGGACAGGGGGCGCAACTAATGAAAAACTGTTTTTT. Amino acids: CASSRGTGGATNEKLFF. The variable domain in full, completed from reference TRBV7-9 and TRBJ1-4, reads DTGVSQNPRHKITKRGQNVTFRCDPISEHNRLYWYRQTLGQGPEFLTYFQNEAQLEKSRLLSDRFSAERPKGSFSTLEIQRTEQGDSAMYLCASSRGTGGATNEKLFFGSGTQLSVL.

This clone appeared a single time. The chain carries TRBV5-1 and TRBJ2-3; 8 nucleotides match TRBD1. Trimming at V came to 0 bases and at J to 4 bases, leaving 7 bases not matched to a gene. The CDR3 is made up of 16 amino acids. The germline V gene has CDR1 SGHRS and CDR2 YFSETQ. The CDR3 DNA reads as TGCGCCAGCAGCTTGGGTGACAGGGGAGGAGCAGATACGCAGTATTTT. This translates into CASSLGDRGGADTQYF.

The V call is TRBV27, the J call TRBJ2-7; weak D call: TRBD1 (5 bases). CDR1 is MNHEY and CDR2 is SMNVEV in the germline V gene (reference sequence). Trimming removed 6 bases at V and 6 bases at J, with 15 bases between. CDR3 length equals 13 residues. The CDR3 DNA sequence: TGTGCCAGCAGCACCCCAGGGTTTGGCGAGCAGTACTTC. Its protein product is CASSTPGFGEQYF.

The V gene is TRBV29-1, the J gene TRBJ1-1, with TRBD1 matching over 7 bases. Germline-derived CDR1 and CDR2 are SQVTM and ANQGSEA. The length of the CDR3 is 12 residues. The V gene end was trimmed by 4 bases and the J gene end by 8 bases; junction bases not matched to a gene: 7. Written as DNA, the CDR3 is TGCAGCGTTGGGAACAGGGGACAAGAAGCTTTCTTT. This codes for CSVGNRGQEAFF.

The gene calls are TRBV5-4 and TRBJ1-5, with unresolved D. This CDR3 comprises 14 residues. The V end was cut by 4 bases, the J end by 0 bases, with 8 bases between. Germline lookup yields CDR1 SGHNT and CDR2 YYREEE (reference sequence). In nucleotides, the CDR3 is TGTGCCAGCAGCGAGGGAAATAGCAATCAGCCCCAGCATTTT. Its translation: CASSEGNSNQPQHF.

The CDR3 region is CASSLQTGQETQYF. The DNA for the CDR3 is TGTGCCAGCAGTCTACAGACAGGACAAGAGACCCAGTACTTC. The chain carries TRBV6-6 and TRBJ2-5; perhaps TRBD1 as D (6 bases). Germline CDR1 reads MNHNY; CDR2 reads SVGAGI (reference sequence). The CDR3 is made up of 14 amino acids. The V gene lost 5 bases and the J gene lost 2 bases, with 12 bases spanning the gap.

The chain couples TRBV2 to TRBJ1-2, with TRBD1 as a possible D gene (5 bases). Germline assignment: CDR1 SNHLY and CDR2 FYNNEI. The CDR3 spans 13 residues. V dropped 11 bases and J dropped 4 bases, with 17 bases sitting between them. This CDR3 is CADNRRSGYGYTF. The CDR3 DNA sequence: TGTGCCGACAACAGGAGATCTGGCTATGGCTACACCTTC.